The clone carrying this T cell receptor (beta chain) was counted a single time. Measured with immunoSEQ multiplex PCR; TCRdb has only the in-frame clones, and not every one. The data show some 400,000 clones, roughly nine tenths seen once. The data were taken from a study of blood T cell repertoires in COVID-19. Looking at the study overall: Acute-phase and convalescent COVID-19 samples originated in the United States, Italy and Spain.

In terms of age and location, participants ranged from roughly 18 to 90 years and lived in about two dozen US areas. Participants reported their clinical history, and cohort assignment relied on those reports. Donors in Cohort 3 who had recovered were those with two negative PCRs, healthcare professional clearance, or resolution of their symptoms. This clonotype originated in a man aged 30 to 45 who had recovered from COVID-19. The material sequenced was PBMCs or T cells enriched from blood (not recorded which).

The CDR3 loop is CASSLEASGTGYNEQFF. CDR3 sequence (DNA): TGCGCCAGCAGCTTGGAGGCTAGCGGGACAGGCTACAATGAGCAGTTCTTC. This chain links TRBV5-1 with TRBJ2-1; a possible D gene is TRBD2 (9 bases). The CDR3 contains 17 residues. Per germline, CDR1 SGHRS and CDR2 YFSETQ. Trimming removed 0 bases from V and 3 bases from J, with 16 bases in between.